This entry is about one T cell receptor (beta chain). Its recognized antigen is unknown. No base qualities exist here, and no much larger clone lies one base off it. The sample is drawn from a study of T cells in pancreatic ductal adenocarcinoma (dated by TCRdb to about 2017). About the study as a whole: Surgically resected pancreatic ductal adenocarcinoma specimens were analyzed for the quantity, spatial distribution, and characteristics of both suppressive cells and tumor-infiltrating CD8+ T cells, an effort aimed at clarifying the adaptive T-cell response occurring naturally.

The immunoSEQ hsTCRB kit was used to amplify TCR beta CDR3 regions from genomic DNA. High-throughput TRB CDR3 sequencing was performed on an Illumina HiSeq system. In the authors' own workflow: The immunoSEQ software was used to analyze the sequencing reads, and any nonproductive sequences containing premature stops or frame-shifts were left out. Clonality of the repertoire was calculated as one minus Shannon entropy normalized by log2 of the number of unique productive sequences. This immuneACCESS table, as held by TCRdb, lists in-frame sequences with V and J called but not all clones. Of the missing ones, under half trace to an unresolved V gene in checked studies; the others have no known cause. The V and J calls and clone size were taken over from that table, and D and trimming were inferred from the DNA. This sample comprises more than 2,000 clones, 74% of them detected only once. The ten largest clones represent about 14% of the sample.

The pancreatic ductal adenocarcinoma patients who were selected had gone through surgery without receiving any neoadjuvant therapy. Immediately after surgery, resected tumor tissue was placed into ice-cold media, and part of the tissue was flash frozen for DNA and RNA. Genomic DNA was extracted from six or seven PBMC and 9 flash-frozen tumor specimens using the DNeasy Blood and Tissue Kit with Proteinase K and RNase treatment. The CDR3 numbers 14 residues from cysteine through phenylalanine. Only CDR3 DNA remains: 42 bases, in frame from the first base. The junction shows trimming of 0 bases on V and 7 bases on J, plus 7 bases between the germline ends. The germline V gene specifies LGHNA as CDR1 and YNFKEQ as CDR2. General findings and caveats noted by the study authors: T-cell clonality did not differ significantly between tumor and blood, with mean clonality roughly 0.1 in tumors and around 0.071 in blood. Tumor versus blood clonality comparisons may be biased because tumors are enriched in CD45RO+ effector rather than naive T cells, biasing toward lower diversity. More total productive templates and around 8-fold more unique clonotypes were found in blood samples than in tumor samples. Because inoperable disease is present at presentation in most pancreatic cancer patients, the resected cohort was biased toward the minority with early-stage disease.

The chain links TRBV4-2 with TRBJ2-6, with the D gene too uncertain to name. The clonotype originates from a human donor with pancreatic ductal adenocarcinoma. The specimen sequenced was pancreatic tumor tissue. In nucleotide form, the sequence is TGTGCCAGCAGCCAAGATCACAGTGCCAACGTCCTGACTTTC. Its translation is CASSQDHSANVLTF.